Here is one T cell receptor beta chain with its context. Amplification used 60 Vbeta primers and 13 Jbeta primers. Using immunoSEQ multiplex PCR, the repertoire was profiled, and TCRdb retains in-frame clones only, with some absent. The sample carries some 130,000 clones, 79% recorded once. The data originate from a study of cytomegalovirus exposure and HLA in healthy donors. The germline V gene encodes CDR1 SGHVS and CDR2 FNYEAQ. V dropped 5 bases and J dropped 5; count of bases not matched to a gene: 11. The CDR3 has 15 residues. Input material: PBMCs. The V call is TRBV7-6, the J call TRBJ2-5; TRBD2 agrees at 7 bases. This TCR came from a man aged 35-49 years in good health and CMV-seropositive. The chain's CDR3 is CASSDRRLARETQYF. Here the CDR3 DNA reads TGTGCCAGCAGCGACCGGAGACTAGCCCGTGAGACCCAGTACTTC.